The rows below give T cell receptor beta chains drawn from one sample of a study of blood T cell repertoires in COVID-19. Clones were sequenced by immunoSEQ multiplex PCR, and TCRdb holds only the in-frame ones, with some missing. The profile shows about 50,000 clones, around 90% of them singletons. Sequenced material: peripheral blood. The receptors stem from a human donor in a cohort sampled during active COVID-19. The CDR3 runs from the conserved cysteine through the conserved F or W. The order of the fields is clone size, J gene, V gene, D gene, CDR3 DNA, CDR3 protein. The D gene is left open where the match is weak. Clone size is stated in some rows and not others, as once, few, many or a class when expanded.

>.|TRBJ2-7|TRBV11-2|TRBD1
TGTGCCAGCAGCTTAGGTGCAGGGCAGGGACAGGGCCTCTACGAGCAGTACTTC
CASSLGAGQGQGLYEQYF
>.|TRBJ1-2|TRBV27|.
TGTGCCAGCAGTTTAGGGGGGACCAGGGCCGGAGGAGGCTACACCTTC
CASSLGGTRAGGGYTF
>once|TRBJ2-5|TRBV7-7|.
TGTGCCAGCAGCCAAGGCCAGGGAAGAAGGGAGACCCAGTACTTC
CASSQGQGRRETQYF
>.|TRBJ2-6|TRBV29-1|.
TGCAGCGTTGAAGATACAGGCTCTGGGGCCAACGTCCTGACTTTC
CSVEDTGSGANVLTF
>.|TRBJ2-1|TRBV6-2/TRBV6-3|TRBD2
TGTGCCAGCAGTTACCCCGTTGGCAGCGGGGTCTCGGGTGAGCAGTTCTTC
CASSYPVGSGVSGEQFF
>.|TRBJ2-3|TRBV27|TRBD2
TGTGCCAGCAGTCTGGGACTAGCGGGGGGCAGCACAGATACGCAGTATTTT
CASSLGLAGGSTDTQYF
>.|TRBJ2-2|TRBV18|.
TGTGCCAGCTCACCACGCGTACAGGGAGCTGGGGAGCTGTTTTTT
CASSPRVQGAGELFF
>.|TRBJ1-1|TRBV7-8|TRBD1
TGTGCCAGCAGCCTCCGGGACAGGGGGAGCAACACTGAAGCTTTCTTT
CASSLRDRGSNTEAFF
>once|TRBJ2-2|TRBV5-1|.
TGCGCCAGCAGCTTGGCCGGGCAGGGCCCCGGGGAGCTGTTTTTT
CASSLAGQGPGELFF
>.|TRBJ2-7|TRBV3-1/TRBV3-2|TRBD2
TGTGCCAGCAGCCCTAGCGGGGCAGCCTACGAGCAGTACTTC
CASSPSGAAYEQYF
>.|TRBJ1-2|TRBV19|.
TGTGCCAGTAGTAAGGCGAGGCAGCACTATGGCTACACCTTC
CASSKARQHYGYTF
>.|TRBJ2-2|TRBV28|TRBD2
TGTGCCAGCAGTTTATGGGAGCGGGGACTAGCGGGATCTCGGTACGGGGAGCTGTTTTTT
CASSLWERGLAGSRYGELFF
>.|TRBJ1-1|TRBV15|.
TGTGCCACCAGCGGGGGCCTGAACACTGAAGCTTTCTTT
CATSGGLNTEAFF
>.|TRBJ2-3|TRBV28|TRBD1
TGTGCCAGCAGGATAGGGACAGGGGAATCAGATACGCAGTATTTT
CASRIGTGESDTQYF
>once|TRBJ1-2|TRBV7-8|.
TGTGCCAGCAGCTTAGCGGCAGGTTCTAACTATGGCTACACCTTC
CASSLAAGSNYGYTF
>.|TRBJ1-5|TRBV3-1/TRBV3-2|.
TGTGCCAGCAGCCAAGATCGTGGGGGCGTGGGCAATCAGCCCCAGCATTTT
CASSQDRGGVGNQPQHF
>.|TRBJ1-1|TRBV19|TRBD1
TGTGCCAGTAGTCCGACAGGGGTAAGGTGGGCTTTCTTT
CASSPTGVRWAFF
>.|TRBJ1-4|TRBV4-1|.
TGCGCCAGCAGACCCCAACAGAATTTGAATGAAAAACTGTTTTTT
CASRPQQNLNEKLFF
>.|TRBJ2-1|TRBV7-2|TRBD2
TGTGCCAGCAGCTTTAGCGGGGGGCTTTACAATGAGCAGTTCTTC
CASSFSGGLYNEQFF
>.|TRBJ2-3|TRBV7-2|.
TGTGCCAGCAGTCCGGTGGTGGATACGCAGTATTTT
CASSPVVDTQYF
>.|TRBJ2-3|TRBV4-2|TRBD2
TGTGCCAGCAGCCAAGACGGGGGGGCGGATACGCAGTATTTT
CASSQDGGADTQYF
>.|TRBJ2-1|TRBV9|TRBD1
TGTGCCAGCAGCGCAACTTGGACAGGGGGATACAATGAGCAGTTCTTC
CASSATWTGGYNEQFF
>.|TRBJ1-5|TRBV7-2|TRBD1
TGTGCCAGCAGCTGGACAGGGACAAATCAGCCCCAGCATTTT
CASSWTGTNQPQHF
>.|TRBJ2-3|TRBV7-6|.
TGTGCCAGCAGCTTAGCGCAGGGACTCCAAGCCGCAGATACGCAGTATTTT
CASSLAQGLQAADTQYF
>.|TRBJ1-6|TRBV6-5|TRBD1
TGTGCCAGCAGTTACGGACAGGGATGGGACCCCCTCCACTTT
CASSYGQGWDPLHF
>.|TRBJ2-2|TRBV7-2|TRBD1
TGTGCCAGCAGCCCACTTAAGACAGGGGTCACCGGGGAGCTGTTTTTT
CASSPLKTGVTGELFF
>.|TRBJ1-2|TRBV19|.
TGTGCCAGCCAAAGGGGGAGCGTCGATGGCTACACCTTC
CASQRGSVDGYTF
>.|TRBJ1-1|TRBV4-3|TRBD1
TGCGCCAGCAGCCGCACCTTGACAGGGGGAACTGAAGCTTTCTTT
CASSRTLTGGTEAFF
>.|TRBJ2-5|TRBV6-5|.
TGTGCCAGCAGTCCCGTGGACAGCCTTCCGAAGACCCAGTACTTC
CASSPVDSLPKTQYF
>once|TRBJ1-4|TRBV5-4|TRBD1
TGTGCCAGCAGCTTGGAACAGGGGCTTAATGAAAAACTGTTTTTT
CASSLEQGLNEKLFF
>.|TRBJ1-4|TRBV5-1|.
TGCGCCAGCAGCTTAACGTCAGGGACTGCTAATGAAAAACTGTTTTTT
CASSLTSGTANEKLFF
>.|TRBJ2-4|TRBV19|TRBD2
TGTGCCAGTACCGGGGGACTAGCGGGGGTCAAAAACATTCAGTACTTC
CASTGGLAGVKNIQYF
>.|TRBJ2-1|TRBV24-1|TRBD2
TGTGCCACCAGTGTCCTAGCGGGGGGGGTCGATGAGCAGTTCTTC
CATSVLAGGVDEQFF
>.|TRBJ1-4|TRBV27|TRBD1
TGTGCCAGCAGTTTCAAACAGGGGGCAGCTAATGAAAAACTGTTTTTT
CASSFKQGAANEKLFF
>.|TRBJ2-3|TRBV9|TRBD2
TGTGCCAGCAGCGCGGGACTAGCGGGGGGGCCGGATACGCAGTATTTT
CASSAGLAGGPDTQYF
>.|TRBJ1-1|TRBV7-8|.
TGTGCCAGCAGCTTATCAGCTACAGGGAACACTGAAGCTTTCTTT
CASSLSATGNTEAFF
>.|TRBJ1-4|TRBV15|TRBD1
TGTGCCACCAGCAGAGAATTTGGGACAGAAAATGAAAAACTGTTTTTT
CATSREFGTENEKLFF
>.|TRBJ2-3|TRBV7-9|TRBD2
TGTGCCAGCAGCTTAAGAGGGACTAGCAGCACAGATACGCAGTATTTT
CASSLRGTSSTDTQYF
>.|TRBJ1-2|TRBV11-3|.
TGTGCCAGCAGCTTAGGGGGCATACTCTACACCTTC
CASSLGGILYTF
>.|TRBJ2-3|TRBV19|.
TGTGCCAGTAGTCTAGTGCAGGATAGCACAGATACGCAGTATTTT
CASSLVQDSTDTQYF
>.|TRBJ1-4|TRBV6-5|.
TGTGCCAGCAGTCGGTCTAATACTAATGAAAAACTGTTTTTT
CASSRSNTNEKLFF
>.|TRBJ2-3|TRBV4-2|TRBD2
TGTGCCAGCAGCCAAGCAAGAACTAGCGGGGGGTGGCCGCAGTATTTT
CASSQARTSGGWPQYF